The rows below give T cell receptor beta chains drawn from one sample of a study of T cells in Graves' hyperthyroidism and ophthalmopathy. MiXCR, applied by TCRdb to the multiplex PCR reads, yields one record per CDR3 protein. The sample has around 420,000 distinct CDR3 sequences, around 13% seen once. The sample taken for sequencing was blood. The receptors come from a woman under 30 with Graves' hyperthyroidism. The CDR3 runs from the conserved cysteine through the conserved F or W. The order of the fields is D gene, CDR3 length, clone size, V gene, J gene, CDR3 protein, CDR3 DNA. The D gene is left open where the match is weak. Size tells how often a clone was seen (once, few, many) or the class of an expanded clone, and some rows leave it out.

D: TRBD1
length: 15
size: many
V: TRBV28
J: TRBJ2-5
CDR3: CASSRPGQGPETQYF
DNA: TGTGCCAGCAGCCGACCGGGACAGGGACCAGAGACCCAGTACTTC

D: -
length: 11
size: many
V: TRBV11-2
J: TRBJ1-1
CDR3: CASSWGTEAFF
DNA: TGTGCCAGCAGCTGGGGCACTGAAGCTTTCTTT

D: -
length: 18
size: -
V: TRBV6-2/TRBV6-3
J: TRBJ2-1
CDR3: CASSELGDRPKKYNEQFF
DNA: TGTGCCAGCAGTGAACTAGGAGACAGGCCCAAAAAATACAATGAGCAGTTCTTC

D: TRBD1
length: 14
size: -
V: TRBV19
J: TRBJ1-2
CDR3: CASSSLTGGDGYTF
DNA: TGTGCCAGTAGCTCACTTACAGGGGGCGATGGCTACACCTTC

D: TRBD1
length: 14
size: few
V: TRBV6-4
J: TRBJ2-2
CDR3: CASSDDRETGELFF
DNA: TGTGCCAGCAGTGACGACAGGGAGACCGGGGAGCTGTTTTTT

D: -
length: 18
size: many
V: TRBV6-1
J: TRBJ2-1
CDR3: CASSVPRRLGPSYNEQFF
DNA: TGTGCCAGCAGTGTACCCCGAAGGCTAGGTCCCTCCTACAATGAGCAGTTCTTC

D: -
length: 16
size: -
V: TRBV6-2/TRBV6-3
J: TRBJ2-5
CDR3: CASSYPRSGNQETQYF
DNA: TGTGCCAGCAGTTACCCAAGGTCAGGAAACCAAGAGACCCAGTACTTC

D: TRBD2
length: 16
size: -
V: TRBV28
J: TRBJ2-5
CDR3: CASSEGASGSGETQYF
DNA: TGTGCCAGCAGTGAGGGAGCCAGCGGGAGCGGAGAGACCCAGTACTTC

D: TRBD1
length: 13
size: few
V: TRBV24-1
J: TRBJ1-2
CDR3: CATSAGRGKGYTF
DNA: TGTGCCACCAGTGCCGGCAGGGGGAAGGGCTACACCTTC

D: -
length: 11
size: -
V: TRBV19
J: TRBJ2-7
CDR3: CASSEGHEQYF
DNA: TGTGCCAGTAGTGAAGGGCACGAGCAGTACTTC

D: -
length: 12
size: many
V: TRBV18
J: TRBJ2-5
CDR3: CASGTQKETQYF
DNA: TGTGCCAGCGGGACACAGAAAGAGACCCAGTACTTC

D: -
length: 15
size: many
V: TRBV7-9
J: TRBJ2-7
CDR3: CASSLGLRGVHEQYF
DNA: TGTGCCAGCAGCTTAGGATTGAGAGGGGTCCACGAGCAGTACTTC

D: -
length: 16
size: few
V: TRBV9
J: TRBJ2-3
CDR3: CASSVGLWADTDTQYF
DNA: TGTGCCAGCAGCGTAGGTTTGTGGGCGGACACAGATACGCAGTATTTT

D: -
length: 20
size: many
V: TRBV6-1
J: TRBJ2-2
CDR3: CASISQEPNQYHSNTGELFF
DNA: TGTGCCAGCATATCGCAAGAACCTAACCAATACCATTCGAACACCGGGGAGCTGTTTTTT

D: TRBD2
length: 15
size: many
V: TRBV12-3/TRBV12-4
J: TRBJ2-3
CDR3: CASSFTSGGTDTQYF
DNA: TGTGCCAGCAGTTTTACTAGCGGAGGCACAGATACGCAGTATTTT

D: -
length: 15
size: few
V: TRBV7-2
J: TRBJ1-6
CDR3: CASSLEGQENSPLHF
DNA: TGTGCCAGCAGCTTAGAAGGGCAGGAAAATTCACCCCTCCACTTT

D: -
length: 12
size: many
V: TRBV16
J: TRBJ1-1
CDR3: CASSRWDTEAFF
DNA: TGTGCCAGCAGCCGTTGGGACACTGAAGCTTTCTTT

D: TRBD2
length: 16
size: -
V: TRBV7-2
J: TRBJ2-7
CDR3: CASSLGLAGLSYEQYF
DNA: TGTGCCAGCAGCCTAGGACTAGCGGGACTATCCTACGAGCAGTACTTC

D: -
length: 14
size: many
V: TRBV10-3
J: TRBJ1-1
CDR3: CAISEGGRNTEAFF
DNA: TGTGCCATCAGTGAAGGAGGGAGGAACACTGAAGCTTTCTTT

D: -
length: 14
size: many
V: TRBV13
J: TRBJ1-1
CDR3: CASSPRTENTEAFF
DNA: TGTGCCAGCAGCCCCCGGACGGAAAACACTGAAGCTTTCTTT

D: -
length: 13
size: many
V: TRBV5-1
J: TRBJ1-1
CDR3: CASSFRTNTEAFF
DNA: TGCGCCAGCAGCTTTAGGACCAACACTGAAGCTTTCTTT

D: -
length: 13
size: -
V: TRBV5-4
J: TRBJ2-5
CDR3: CASGEGPQETQYF
DNA: TGTGCCAGCGGCGAGGGACCTCAAGAGACCCAGTACTTC

D: TRBD2
length: 15
size: many
V: TRBV5-1
J: TRBJ2-7
CDR3: CASSSTTSGIYEQYF
DNA: TGCGCCAGCAGCTCCACGACTAGCGGGATCTACGAGCAGTACTTC

D: -
length: 14
size: many
V: TRBV20-1
J: TRBJ2-5
CDR3: CSARNPYNQETQYF
DNA: TGCAGTGCTAGGAATCCTTACAACCAAGAGACCCAGTACTTC

D: -
length: 13
size: few
V: TRBV7-3
J: TRBJ2-3
CDR3: CASSPSDTDTQYF
DNA: TGTGCCAGCAGCCCAAGCGACACAGATACGCAGTATTTT

D: TRBD2
length: 16
size: once
V: TRBV28
J: TRBJ2-2
CDR3: CASRPLAGADTGELFF
DNA: TGTGCCAGCAGACCTTTAGCGGGAGCCGACACCGGGGAGCTGTTTTTT

D: TRBD2
length: 16
size: few
V: TRBV9
J: TRBJ2-5
CDR3: CASSVAGRGGQETQYF
DNA: TGTGCCAGCAGCGTAGCGGGCCGGGGGGGGCAAGAGACCCAGTACTTC

D: -
length: 15
size: many
V: TRBV28
J: TRBJ1-2
CDR3: CASRPESKGLYGYTF
DNA: TGTGCCAGCAGACCCGAGTCCAAGGGCCTCTATGGCTACACCTTC

D: -
length: 13
size: -
V: TRBV12-3/TRBV12-4
J: TRBJ1-5
CDR3: CASSQNRDQPQHF
DNA: TGTGCCAGCAGTCAAAACAGGGATCAGCCCCAGCATTTT

D: TRBD1
length: 15
size: many
V: TRBV7-2
J: TRBJ2-1
CDR3: CASSPGQGKYNEQFF
DNA: TGTGCCAGCAGCCCTGGACAGGGGAAATACAATGAGCAGTTCTTC